This T cell receptor beta chain appears in the sequencing data of a study of blood T cell repertoires in COVID-19 (dated by TCRdb to the early 2020s). Turning to the overall study: Samples covering the acute and convalescent phases of COVID-19 were provided by collaborators in the United States, Italy and Spain. The material from the prospective study consisted of cDNA or gDNA derived from T cells, B-cell-depleted T cells, or PBMCs. Deeply sampled blood TCRbeta repertoires from subjects exposed to, actively infected with, or recovered from COVID-19 were included in the dataset. The repertoires were released in a freely available public database meant as a resource for research on the immune response to SARS-CoV-2. Samples were obtained from the ongoing ImmuneRACE study (first 160 participants) and from 1,254 subjects provided by 6 global collaborators. A de-identified subject ID, COVID-19 status, age in years and sex were almost always included in the sample metadata. Where available, HLA class I and class II types were obtained from metadata supplied by the sample provider rather than from assay-based typing.

This clone was counted a single time. This clone's antigen is unknown. No much larger clone is present one base from it, and per-base qualities are unavailable. What the work shows at the level of the full study, not this receptor alone: How much clinical and demographic metadata was included differed by source and by participant, and the metadata was provided uncurated.

TCRbeta CDR3 regions were amplified from genomic DNA using the immunoSEQ Assay, a bias-controlled multiplex PCR. On the study's bioinformatics: Within the assay, amplification of reference gene primers was used to estimate how many nucleated cells each sample contained. Sequence reads were collapsed and filtered to measure the absolute abundance of every unique TCRbeta CDR3 rearrangement. For each sample, productive Simpson clonality was calculated as the square root of Simpson's diversity index across productive rearrangements. The immuneACCESS repertoire file appears here via TCRdb, limited to in-frame rearrangements. These files lack a portion of the clones; in checked studies, under half of the deficit traces to unresolved V genes, and the cause of the others is not known. The V and J calls and clone size come from that table; D and trimming were worked out from the DNA. For this sample the table gives hundreds of thousands of clones, of which 89% were detected only once. The ten largest clones take up approximately 8.8% of the sample.

Between the V and J ends, shortened by 8 bases and 5 bases respectively, the junction contains 11 bases. The CDR3 runs 12 residues from the cysteine to the phenylalanine. The only DNA kept is the CDR3, 36 bases in frame from the first base. CDR1 and CDR2 are read off the germline V gene as SGHTA and FQGTGA. Participants in the prospective study were aged roughly 18 to 89 years, lived in 20 to 25 United States geographic areas, and enrolled through a virtual design. Cohort assignment in the prospective study relied on participant-reported clinical history from a screening survey and a study questionnaire. Recovered participants in ImmuneRACE Cohort 3 were defined as having two consecutive negative NP/OP PCR tests, clearance from a healthcare professional, or resolution of symptoms. In the prospective study, mobile phlebotomists collected whole blood, serum and a nasopharyngeal or oropharyngeal swab from each participant. Over a 2-month period, participants in the prospective study had the option of providing additional blood draws and questionnaires. Prospective study blood samples were shipped either frozen or at room temperature before DNA extraction.

This sequence was found in a woman between 40 and 55 years old who had recovered from COVID-19. The rearrangement combines TRBV7-3 with TRBJ2-3, and perhaps TRBD1 as D gene, on 5 matching bases. Sequenced: PBMCs or T cells enriched from blood (not recorded which). The CDR3 is CASSLDRDTQYF. The sequence in DNA is TGTGCCAGCTCTCTCGACAGAGATACGCAGTATTTT. Reference TRBV7-3 and TRBJ2-3 proteins supply the regions before and after the CDR3; the full variable domain is: GAGVSQTPSNKVTEKGKYVELRCDPISGHTALYWYRQSLGQGPEFLIYFQGTGAADDSGLPNDRFFAVRPEGSVSTLKIQRTERGDSAVYLCASSLDRDTQYFGPGTRLTVL.